Shown below are 5 T cell receptor beta chains from a single sample sequenced in a study of OX40 agonist ivuxolimab in advanced cancers. This table comes from immunoSEQ multiplex PCR, and its TCRdb copy is limited to in-frame clones, with some not included. Of some 72,000 clones listed, 85% to 95% were seen once; the top ten hold 11%. Sample: CD4+ or CD8+ T cells sorted from blood, taken in a trial of the OX40 agonist ivuxolimab. Receptor source: an adult with an advanced solid tumor such as melanoma, head and neck, liver or kidney cancer.

J is TRBJ2-1 and V is TRBV5-1; D remains unclear. CDR1 and CDR2 (germline): SGHRS, YFSETQ. The CDR3 sequence is 9 residues long. Trimming stripped 10 bases from V and 7 bases from J, with 6 bases between. The CDR3 sequence is CAPRNEQFF. As DNA, the CDR3 is TGCGCCCCTCGTAATGAGCAGTTCTTC.

The V call is TRBV9, the J call TRBJ1-3; D gene unclear. The germline V gene encodes CDR1 SGDLS and CDR2 YYNGEE. V dropped 0 bases and J dropped 0 bases, with 16 bases sitting between them. The CDR3 has 18 residues. This CDR3 reads CASSVEGVYDLSGNTIYF. CDR3 coding DNA: TGTGCCAGCAGCGTAGAAGGAGTTTACGACCTCTCTGGAAACACCATATATTTT. The full variable domain, rest sourced from reference TRBV9 and TRBJ1-3, is DSGVTQTPKHLITATGQRVTLRCSPRSGDLSVYWYQQSLDQGLQFLIQYYNGEERAKGNILERFSAQQFPDLHSELNLSSLELGDSALYFCASSVEGVYDLSGNTIYFGEGSWLTVV.

This clone has a single count. The V call is TRBV18, the J call TRBJ1-2; D is uncertain. Germline lookup yields CDR1 KGHSH and CDR2 LQKENI. Trimming took 3 bases from V and 5 from J, leaving 10 bases between them. The length of the CDR3 is 13 residues. The CDR3 DNA reads TGTGCCAGCTCACCGGACCTAGGGTATGGCTACACCTTC. Its protein is CASSPDLGYGYTF. The entire variable domain, with the rest obtained from reference TRBV18 and TRBJ1-2, is as follows: NAGVMQNPRHLVRRRGQEARLRCSPMKGHSHVYWYRQLPEEGLKFMVYLQKENIIDESGMPKERFSAEFPKEGPSILRIQQVVRGDSAAYFCASSPDLGYGYTFGSGTRLTVV.

CDR3 in DNA: TGTGCCAGCAGCCCAAGGGTTTCCTACACAGATACGCAGTATTTT. Translation gives CASSPRVSYTDTQYF. The chain recombines TRBV7-2 with TRBJ2-3; no clear D gene. Germline V gene sequence: CDR1 SGHTA, CDR2 FQGNSA. V was pared by 5 bases and J by 2 bases, with 14 bases between. The CDR3 is made up of 15 amino acids.

The chain is built from TRBV27 and TRBJ2-7; the D call may be TRBD1 or TRBD2 (6 bases each). CDR1 is MNHEY, CDR2 SMNVEV, per germline (reference sequence). The V end lost 4 bases, the J end lost 7 bases, and 14 bases lay between the germline ends. The CDR3 loop spans 13 amino acids. The CDR3 DNA is TGTGCCAGCAGTTCCCCAGGGGCGGGGGAGCAGTACTTC. This encodes CASSSPGAGEQYF.